The present T cell receptor (beta chain) was sequenced within a study of cytomegalovirus exposure and HLA in healthy donors. PCR primers comprised 60 Vbeta and 13 Jbeta primers. Sequenced by immunoSEQ multiplex PCR; TCRdb stores in-frame clones only, minus some. The repertoire has some 180,000 clones, about three quarters of them found once; the top ten carry more than 3.5%. V lost 10 bases, J lost 7 bases, and 6 bases stayed unmatched. This CDR3 contains 13 residues. The germline V gene has CDR1 LGHNA and CDR2 YSLEER. The TCR originated in a woman aged 60 to 75 in good health and CMV-seropositive. The chain uses TRBV4-3 and TRBJ1-6; 8 bases fit TRBD1. Input material: PBMCs. The CDR3 loop reads CATSGQANSPLHF. DNA for the CDR3: TGCGCCACCTCGGGACAGGCCAATTCACCCCTCCACTTT.